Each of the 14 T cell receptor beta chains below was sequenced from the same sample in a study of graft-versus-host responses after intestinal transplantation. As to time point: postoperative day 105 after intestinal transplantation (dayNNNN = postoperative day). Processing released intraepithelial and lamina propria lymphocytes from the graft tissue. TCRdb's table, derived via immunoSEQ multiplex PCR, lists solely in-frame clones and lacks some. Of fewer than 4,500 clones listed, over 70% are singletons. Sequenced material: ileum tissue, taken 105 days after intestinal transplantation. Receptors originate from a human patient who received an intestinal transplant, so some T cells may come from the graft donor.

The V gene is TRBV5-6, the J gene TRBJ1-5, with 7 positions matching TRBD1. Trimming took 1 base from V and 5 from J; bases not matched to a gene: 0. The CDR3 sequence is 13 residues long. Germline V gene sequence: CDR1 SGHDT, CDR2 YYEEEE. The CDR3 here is CASSLTGDQPQHF. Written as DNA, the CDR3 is TGTGCCAGCAGCTTGACAGGGGATCAGCCCCAGCATTTT. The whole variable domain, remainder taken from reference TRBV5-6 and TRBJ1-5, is DAGVTQSPTHLIKTRGQQVTLRCSPKSGHDTVSWYQQALGQGPQFIFQYYEEEERQRGNFPDRFSGHQFPNYSSELNVNALLLGDSALYLCASSLTGDQPQHFGDGTRLSIL.

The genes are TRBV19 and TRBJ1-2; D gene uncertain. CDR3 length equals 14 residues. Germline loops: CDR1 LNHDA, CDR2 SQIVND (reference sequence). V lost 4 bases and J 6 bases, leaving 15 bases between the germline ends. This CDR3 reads CASSNIPGGNGYTF. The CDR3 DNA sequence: TGTGCCAGTAGTAACATCCCAGGTGGGAATGGCTACACCTTC.

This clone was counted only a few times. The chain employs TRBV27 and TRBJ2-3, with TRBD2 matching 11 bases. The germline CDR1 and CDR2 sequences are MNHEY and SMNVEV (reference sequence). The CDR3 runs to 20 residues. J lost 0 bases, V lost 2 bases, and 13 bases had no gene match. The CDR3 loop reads CASSLRGRPGLAASTDTQYF. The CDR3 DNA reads TGTGCCAGCAGTTTAAGGGGGAGGCCGGGACTAGCGGCTAGCACAGATACGCAGTATTTT.

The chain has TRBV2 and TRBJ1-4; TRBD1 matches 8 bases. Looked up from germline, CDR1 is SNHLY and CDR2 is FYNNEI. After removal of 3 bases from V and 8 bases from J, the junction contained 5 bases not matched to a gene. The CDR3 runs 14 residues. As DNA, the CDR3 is TGTGCCAGCAGTGAGCAGGGGGCAAGGGAAAAACTGTTTTTT. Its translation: CASSEQGAREKLFF.

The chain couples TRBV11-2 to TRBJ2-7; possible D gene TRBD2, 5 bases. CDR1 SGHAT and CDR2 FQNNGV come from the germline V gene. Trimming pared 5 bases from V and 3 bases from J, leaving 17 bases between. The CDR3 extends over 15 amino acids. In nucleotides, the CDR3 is TGTGCCAGCAGCCCAACTCAAACTAGAAACTACGAGCAGTACTTC. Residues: CASSPTQTRNYEQYF.

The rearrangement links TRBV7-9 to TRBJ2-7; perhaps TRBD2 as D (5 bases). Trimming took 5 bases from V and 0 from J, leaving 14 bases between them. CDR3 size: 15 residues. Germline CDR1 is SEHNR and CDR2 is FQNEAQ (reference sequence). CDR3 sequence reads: CASSLTGGFSYEQYF. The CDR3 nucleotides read TGTGCCAGCAGCCTCACTGGCGGGTTCTCCTACGAGCAGTACTTC.

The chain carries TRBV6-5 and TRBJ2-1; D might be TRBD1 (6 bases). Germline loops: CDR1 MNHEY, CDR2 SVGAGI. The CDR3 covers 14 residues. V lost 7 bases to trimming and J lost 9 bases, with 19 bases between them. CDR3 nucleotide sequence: TGTGCCAGCAAGAACAGGGAATTCGACATTGAGCAGTTCTTC. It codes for CASKNREFDIEQFF.

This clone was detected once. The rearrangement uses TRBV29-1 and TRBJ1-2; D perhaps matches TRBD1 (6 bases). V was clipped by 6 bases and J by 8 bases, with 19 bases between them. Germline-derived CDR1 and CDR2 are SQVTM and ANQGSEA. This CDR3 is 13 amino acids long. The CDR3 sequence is CSVDPDRPRGYTF. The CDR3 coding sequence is TGCAGCGTCGATCCTGACAGGCCGAGGGGCTACACCTTC.

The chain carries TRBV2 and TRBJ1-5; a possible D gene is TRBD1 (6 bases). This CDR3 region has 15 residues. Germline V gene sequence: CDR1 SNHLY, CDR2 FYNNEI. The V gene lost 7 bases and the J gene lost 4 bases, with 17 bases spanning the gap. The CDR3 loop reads CASNTGTGKNQPQHF. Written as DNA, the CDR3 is TGTGCCAGCAATACCGGCACAGGGAAAAATCAGCCCCAGCATTTT.

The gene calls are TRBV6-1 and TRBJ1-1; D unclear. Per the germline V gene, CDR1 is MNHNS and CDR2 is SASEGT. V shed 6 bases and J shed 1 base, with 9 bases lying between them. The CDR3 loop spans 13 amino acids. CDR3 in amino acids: CASRWDGNTEAFF. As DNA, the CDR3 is TGTGCCAGCAGGTGGGATGGGAACACTGAAGCTTTCTTT.

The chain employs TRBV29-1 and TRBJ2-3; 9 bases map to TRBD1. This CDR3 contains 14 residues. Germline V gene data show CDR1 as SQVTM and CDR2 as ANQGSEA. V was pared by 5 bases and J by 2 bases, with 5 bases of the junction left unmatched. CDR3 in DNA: TGCAGCGTTCCTGACAGGGGGGCCACAGATACGCAGTATTTT. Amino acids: CSVPDRGATDTQYF.

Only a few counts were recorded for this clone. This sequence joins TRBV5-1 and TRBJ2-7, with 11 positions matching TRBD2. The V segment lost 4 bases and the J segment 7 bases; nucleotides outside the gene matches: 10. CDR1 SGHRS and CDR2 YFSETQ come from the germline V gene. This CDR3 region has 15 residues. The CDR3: CASSPRLAGLGEQYF. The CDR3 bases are TGCGCCAGCAGCCCCCGACTAGCGGGACTGGGGGAGCAGTACTTC.

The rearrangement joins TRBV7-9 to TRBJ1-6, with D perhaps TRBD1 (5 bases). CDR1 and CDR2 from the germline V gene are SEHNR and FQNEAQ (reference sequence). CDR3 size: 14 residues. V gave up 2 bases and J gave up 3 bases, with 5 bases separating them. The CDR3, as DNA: TGTGCCAGCAGCTTACAGGGCTATAATTCACCCCTCCACTTT. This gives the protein CASSLQGYNSPLHF.

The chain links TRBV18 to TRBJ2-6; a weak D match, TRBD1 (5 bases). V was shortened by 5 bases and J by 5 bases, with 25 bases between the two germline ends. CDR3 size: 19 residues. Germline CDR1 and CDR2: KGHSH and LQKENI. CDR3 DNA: TGTGCCAGCTCAAAGCTTGCGGACATTTACAAAAGTCGGGCCAACGTCCTGACTTTC. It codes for CASSKLADIYKSRANVLTF.